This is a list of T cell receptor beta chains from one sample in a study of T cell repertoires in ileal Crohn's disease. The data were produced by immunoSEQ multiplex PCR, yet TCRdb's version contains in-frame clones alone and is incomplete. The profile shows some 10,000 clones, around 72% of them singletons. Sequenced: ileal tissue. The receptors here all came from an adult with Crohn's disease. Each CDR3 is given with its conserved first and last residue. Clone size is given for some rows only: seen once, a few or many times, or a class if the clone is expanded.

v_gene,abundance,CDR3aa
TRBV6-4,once,CASSGGAEGELFF
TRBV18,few,CASSAGRGHNEKLFF
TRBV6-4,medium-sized,CASSQGDDTGELFF
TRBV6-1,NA,CASIPGLNTDTQYF
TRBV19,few,CASSIWEQETQYF
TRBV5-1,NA,CASSLGGMNTEAFF
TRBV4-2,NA,CASSRLGDRGNYGYTF
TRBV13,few,CASSLGPTDTDTQYF
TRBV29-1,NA,CSATDRGSYEQHF
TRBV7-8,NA,CASSTGQGAYGYTF
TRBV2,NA,CASSGIGRNTEAFF
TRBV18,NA,CASSPPGVNYGYTF
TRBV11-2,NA,CASSLEWSRAPSYEQYF
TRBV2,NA,CASRGIPETQYF
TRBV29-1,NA,CSVAGTGEDQPQHF
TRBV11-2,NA,CASSLGDYEQYF
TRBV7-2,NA,CASSQMGQGGFREKLFF
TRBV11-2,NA,CASSWGLAGGEDTQYF
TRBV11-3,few,CASSETGLDTQYF
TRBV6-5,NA,CASNQRGWTGELFF
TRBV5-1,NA,CASSRGSWDSPLHF
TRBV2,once,CASRRLAGSTDTQYF
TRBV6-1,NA,CASSDYTKINQPQHF